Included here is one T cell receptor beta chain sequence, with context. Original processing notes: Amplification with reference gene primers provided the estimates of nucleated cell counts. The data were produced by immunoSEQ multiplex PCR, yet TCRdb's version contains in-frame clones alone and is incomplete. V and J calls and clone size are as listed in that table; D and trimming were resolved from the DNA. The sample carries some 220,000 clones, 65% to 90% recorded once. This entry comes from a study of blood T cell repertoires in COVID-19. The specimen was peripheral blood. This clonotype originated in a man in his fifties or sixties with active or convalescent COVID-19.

The CDR3 loop is CASSLSLAGGKETQYF. The CDR3, as DNA: TGTGCCAGCAGTTTAAGCTTGGCAGGGGGCAAGGAGACCCAGTACTTC. The genes are TRBV28 and TRBJ2-5; 8 nucleotides agree with TRBD1. The CDR3 extends over 16 amino acids. From germline, CDR1 is MDHEN and CDR2 SYDVKM. After removal of 2 bases from V and 5 bases from J, the junction contained 10 bases not matched to a gene.